These T cell receptor beta chains were read from a single sample in a study of T cells in Graves' hyperthyroidism and ophthalmopathy. TCRdb called the multiplex PCR reads again in MiXCR, with one record for every CDR3 protein. The profile covers roughly 500,000 distinct CDR3 sequences, with around 42% appearing a single time and over 15% taken by the ten largest. Material: peripheral blood or thyroid tissue (not recorded which). The receptors derive from an adult woman with Graves' disease, either hyperthyroidism or ophthalmopathy (not recorded which). Each CDR3 is given with its conserved first and last residue. D genes are given only for firm matches. Expanded clones get a size class; other rows say once, few or many, or leave the size out.

J: TRBJ1-2; V: TRBV24-1; D: TRBD1; length: 17; size: once; CDR3: CATSDPERQGLLDGYTF; DNA: TGTGCCACCAGTGACCCCGAGAGACAGGGACTCCTTGATGGCTACACCTTC
J: TRBJ1-6; V: TRBV15; D: TRBD1; length: 15; size: many; CDR3: CATSIDRGLNSPLHF; DNA: TGTGCCACCAGCATCGACAGGGGGCTTAATTCACCCCTCCACTTT
J: TRBJ2-5; V: TRBV6-1; D: .; length: 15; size: once; CDR3: CASRRFGGLVETQYF; DNA: TGTGCCAGCCGCCGTTTTGGGGGACTCGTGGAGACCCAGTACTTC
J: TRBJ2-3; V: TRBV19; D: TRBD1; length: 13; size: few; CDR3: CASSSTGAVTQYF; DNA: TGTGCCAGTAGTAGTACAGGGGCCGTAACGCAGTATTTT
J: TRBJ1-2; V: TRBV7-9; D: .; length: 14; size: .; CDR3: CASSLGARADGYTF; DNA: TGTGCCAGCAGCTTAGGGGCCAGGGCCGATGGCTACACCTTC
J: TRBJ2-2; V: TRBV7-2; D: TRBD2; length: 17; size: .; CDR3: CASSRILAGAGTGELFF; DNA: TGTGCCAGCAGCAGAATACTAGCGGGAGCGGGCACCGGGGAGCTGTTTTTT
J: TRBJ1-4; V: TRBV15; D: .; length: 14; size: few; CDR3: CATSRDMGDEKLFF; DNA: TGTGCCACCAGCAGAGATATGGGTGACGAAAAACTGTTTTTT
J: TRBJ1-1; V: TRBV7-2; D: .; length: 13; size: .; CDR3: CATRTNDNTEAFF; DNA: TGTGCCACCCGGACGAACGACAACACTGAAGCTTTCTTT
J: TRBJ2-7; V: TRBV7-6; D: .; length: 15; size: many; CDR3: CASSPQPSGSYEQYF; DNA: TGTGCCAGCAGCCCGCAGCCCAGCGGGTCATACGAGCAGTACTTC
J: TRBJ2-7; V: TRBV19; D: TRBD1; length: 15; size: .; CDR3: CASSIGQGASYEQYF; DNA: TGTGCCAGTAGTATCGGGCAGGGGGCCTCCTACGAGCAGTACTTC
J: TRBJ1-1; V: TRBV7-9; D: .; length: 13; size: many; CDR3: CASSAQGSTEAFF; DNA: TGTGCCAGCAGCGCCCAGGGCAGCACTGAAGCTTTCTTT
J: TRBJ2-5; V: TRBV5-1; D: .; length: 14; size: many; CDR3: CASSSPPFEETQYF; DNA: TGCGCCAGCAGCTCCCCTCCCTTTGAAGAGACCCAGTACTTC
J: TRBJ1-2; V: TRBV29-1; D: .; length: 13; size: many; CDR3: CSVGGTAHYGYTF; DNA: TGCAGCGTTGGCGGGACGGCTCACTATGGCTACACCTTC
J: TRBJ1-4; V: TRBV19; D: .; length: 13; size: .; CDR3: CASSLSQGEKLFF; DNA: TGTGCCAGTAGTCTTTCTCAGGGTGAAAAACTGTTTTTT
J: TRBJ2-7; V: TRBV11-2; D: .; length: 15; size: many; CDR3: CASSLEWESHLEQYF; DNA: TGTGCCAGCAGCTTAGAATGGGAGTCACATCTGGAGCAGTACTTC
J: TRBJ2-7; V: TRBV29-1; D: .; length: 12; size: many; CDR3: CGVEEGSYEQYF; DNA: TGCGGCGTTGAAGAGGGGAGCTACGAGCAGTACTTC
J: TRBJ1-3; V: TRBV29-1; D: .; length: 14; size: .; CDR3: CSVEVRRPDRPIYF; DNA: TGCAGCGTTGAAGTCCGTCGACCGGATAGACCCATATATTTT
J: TRBJ2-2; V: TRBV5-1; D: TRBD1; length: 15; size: many; CDR3: CASSPGQGNTGELFF; DNA: TGTGCCAGCAGCCCCGGACAGGGGAACACCGGGGAGCTGTTTTTT
J: TRBJ2-7; V: TRBV5-6; D: .; length: 12; size: many; CDR3: CASSFRGVEQYF; DNA: TGTGCCAGCAGCTTCCGAGGGGTCGAGCAGTACTTC
J: TRBJ2-7; V: TRBV19; D: TRBD1; length: 14; size: .; CDR3: CASRTGTGIDEQYF; DNA: TGTGCCAGTAGGACCGGGACAGGGATCGACGAGCAGTACTTC
J: TRBJ2-2; V: TRBV7-9; D: TRBD1; length: 14; size: many; CDR3: CASRTTGETGELFF; DNA: TGTGCCAGCAGAACGACAGGGGAAACCGGGGAGCTGTTTTTT
J: TRBJ2-2; V: TRBV4-1; D: TRBD2; length: 18; size: many; CDR3: CASSQPPGGAGVSGELFF; DNA: TGCGCCAGCAGCCAACCTCCGGGGGGAGCGGGAGTGTCTGGGGAGCTGTTTTTT
J: TRBJ2-7; V: TRBV6-2/TRBV6-3; D: .; length: 13; size: many; CDR3: CASIEPEGPEQYF; DNA: TGTGCCAGCATCGAACCAGAGGGGCCCGAGCAGTACTTC
J: TRBJ2-7; V: TRBV7-2; D: .; length: 18; size: .; CDR3: CASSLGPLPSGGAYEQYF; DNA: TGTGCCAGCAGCTTAGGACCCTTGCCAAGTGGCGGGGCGTACGAGCAGTACTTC
J: TRBJ2-3; V: TRBV19; D: TRBD2; length: 17; size: .; CDR3: CASSHSGRASPTDTQYF; DNA: TGTGCCAGTAGTCATAGCGGGAGGGCCTCCCCCACAGATACGCAGTATTTT
J: TRBJ2-2; V: TRBV15; D: .; length: 12; size: .; CDR3: CATSRETGELFF; DNA: TGTGCCACCAGCAGAGAAACCGGGGAGCTGTTTTTT
J: TRBJ2-7; V: TRBV7-8; D: .; length: 13; size: .; CDR3: CASSLTASSEQYF; DNA: TGTGCCAGCAGCTTAACCGCTAGCAGTGAGCAGTACTTC
J: TRBJ1-2; V: TRBV29-1; D: .; length: 11; size: once; CDR3: CSVGGSYGYTF; DNA: TGCAGCGTTGGCGGGTCGTATGGCTACACCTTC
J: TRBJ1-1; V: TRBV4-1; D: TRBD1; length: 13; size: many; CDR3: CASSYTGGARAFF; DNA: TGCGCCAGCAGTTACACAGGGGGCGCGAGAGCTTTCTTT
J: TRBJ2-3; V: TRBV2; D: TRBD2; length: 18; size: few; CDR3: CASSEGLLRAGVTDTQYF; DNA: TGTGCCAGCAGCGAAGGGTTACTTCGAGCGGGAGTGACAGATACGCAGTATTTT
J: TRBJ1-1; V: TRBV2; D: .; length: 13; size: .; CDR3: CASLPSGDTEAFF; DNA: TGTGCCAGCCTCCCCTCCGGGGACACTGAAGCTTTCTTT
J: TRBJ1-5; V: TRBV25-1; D: .; length: 17; size: .; CDR3: CASSEFSGGALNQPQHF; DNA: TGTGCCAGCAGTGAATTTTCTGGAGGGGCGCTGAATCAGCCCCAGCATTTT
J: TRBJ2-7; V: TRBV24-1; D: .; length: 13; size: many; CDR3: CATSDPLSSIRYF; DNA: TGTGCCACCAGTGACCCCCTGTCATCTATACGGTACTTC
J: TRBJ2-2; V: TRBV15; D: .; length: 16; size: .; CDR3: CATREQGYSGPGELFF; DNA: TGTGCCACCAGGGAACAGGGTTATTCTGGCCCCGGGGAGCTGTTTTTT
J: TRBJ1-2; V: TRBV28; D: .; length: 13; size: .; CDR3: CASRNSEDRGYTF; DNA: TGTGCCAGCAGAAATTCCGAGGATCGTGGCTACACCTTC
J: TRBJ1-2; V: TRBV6-5; D: TRBD1; length: 14; size: .; CDR3: CASSSGQVDYGYTF; DNA: TGTGCCAGCAGTTCCGGACAGGTTGACTATGGCTACACCTTC
J: TRBJ2-5; V: TRBV29-1; D: TRBD2; length: 15; size: .; CDR3: CSASRTGTTQETQYF; DNA: TGCAGCGCCAGCCGGACTGGGACTACGCAAGAGACCCAGTACTTC
J: TRBJ1-1; V: TRBV12-5; D: .; length: 14; size: many; CDR3: CASGFVLGNTEAFF; DNA: TGTGCTAGTGGTTTCGTCTTGGGGAACACTGAAGCTTTCTTT
J: TRBJ2-1; V: TRBV25-1; D: .; length: 20; size: .; CDR3: CASSEYRLGRGTGLYNEQFF; DNA: TGTGCCAGCAGTGAATATCGGTTAGGAAGGGGGACGGGGCTCTACAATGAGCAGTTCTTC
J: TRBJ1-6; V: TRBV6-6; D: TRBD1; length: 17; size: many; CDR3: CASSYSGTGGFNSPLHF; DNA: TGTGCCAGCAGTTACTCAGGGACAGGGGGATTTAATTCACCCCTCCACTTT
J: TRBJ2-7; V: TRBV15; D: TRBD1; length: 15; size: .; CDR3: CATSRYGTASYEQYF; DNA: TGTGCCACCAGCAGATACGGGACAGCCTCCTACGAGCAGTACTTC
J: TRBJ1-2; V: TRBV7-2; D: TRBD1; length: 12; size: .; CDR3: CASSGTGSGNTF; DNA: TGTGCCAGCAGCGGGACAGGGAGTGGAAACACCTTC
J: TRBJ1-6; V: TRBV7-2; D: TRBD1; length: 15; size: .; CDR3: CASRQAPGQGSPLHF; DNA: TGTGCCAGCAGACAGGCCCCGGGACAGGGGTCACCCCTCCACTTT
J: TRBJ2-2; V: TRBV7-9; D: TRBD2; length: 14; size: few; CDR3: CASSFRGSTGELFF; DNA: TGTGCCAGCAGCTTCCGCGGGAGTACCGGGGAGCTGTTTTTT
J: TRBJ2-5; V: TRBV10-1; D: .; length: 13; size: many; CDR3: CASSEQVGETQYF; DNA: TGCGCCAGCAGTGAGCAGGTTGGGGAGACCCAGTACTTC